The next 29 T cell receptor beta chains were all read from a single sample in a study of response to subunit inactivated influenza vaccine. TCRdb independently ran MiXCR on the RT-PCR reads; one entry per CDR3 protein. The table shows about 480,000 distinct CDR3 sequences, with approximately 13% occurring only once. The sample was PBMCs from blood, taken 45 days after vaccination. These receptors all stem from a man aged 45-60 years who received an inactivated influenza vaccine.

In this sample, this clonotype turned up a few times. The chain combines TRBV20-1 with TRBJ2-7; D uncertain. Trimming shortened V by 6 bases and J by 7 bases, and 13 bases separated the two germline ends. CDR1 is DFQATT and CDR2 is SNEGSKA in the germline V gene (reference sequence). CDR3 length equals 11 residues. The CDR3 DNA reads TGCAGTGCCGACTTGATCGGGGAGCAGTACTTC. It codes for CSADLIGEQYF.

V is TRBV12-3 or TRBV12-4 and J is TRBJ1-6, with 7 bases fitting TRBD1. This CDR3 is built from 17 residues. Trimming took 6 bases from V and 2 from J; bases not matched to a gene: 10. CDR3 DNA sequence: TGTGCCAGCAGATCAACAACAGGGGATACCTATAATTCACCCCTCCACTTT. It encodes CASRSTTGDTYNSPLHF.

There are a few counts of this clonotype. The CDR3 nucleotides read TGTGCCAGCAGTTACGACGTGGGTACTGAAGCTTTCTTT. It is translated as CASSYDVGTEAFF. V usage is TRBV6-2 or TRBV6-3 and J usage is TRBJ1-1; D not resolved. Trimming left V 2 bases short and J 5 bases short, with 9 bases between. Germline values: CDR1 MNHEY, CDR2 SVGEGT. This CDR3 is built from 13 residues.

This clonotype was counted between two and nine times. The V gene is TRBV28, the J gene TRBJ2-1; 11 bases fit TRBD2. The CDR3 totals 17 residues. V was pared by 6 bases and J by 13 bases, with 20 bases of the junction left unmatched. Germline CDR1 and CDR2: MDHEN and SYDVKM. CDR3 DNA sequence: TGTGCCAGCAGCCCTGGGATAGCGGGAGGGCCTGGGGATGGTCAGTTCTTC. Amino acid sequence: CASSPGIAGGPGDGQFF.

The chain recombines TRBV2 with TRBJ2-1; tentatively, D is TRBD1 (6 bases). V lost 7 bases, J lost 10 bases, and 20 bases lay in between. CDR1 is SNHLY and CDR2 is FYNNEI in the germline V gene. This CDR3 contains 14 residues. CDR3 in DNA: TGTGCCAGCAAGAGGGACAAAGGGACATTAGAGCAGTTCTTC. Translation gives CASKRDKGTLEQFF.

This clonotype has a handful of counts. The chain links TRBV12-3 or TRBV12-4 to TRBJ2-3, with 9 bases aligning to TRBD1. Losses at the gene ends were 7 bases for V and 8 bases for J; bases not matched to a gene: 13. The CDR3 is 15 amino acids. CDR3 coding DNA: TGTGCCAGCACCATCTTTTCGGACAGGGGTTCTACGCAGTATTTT. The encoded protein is CASTIFSDRGSTQYF.

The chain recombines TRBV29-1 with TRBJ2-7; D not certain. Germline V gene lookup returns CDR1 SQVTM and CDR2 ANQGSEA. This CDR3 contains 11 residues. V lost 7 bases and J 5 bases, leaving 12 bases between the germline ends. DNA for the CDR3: TGCAGCGCTGTTTGGTTCCACGAGCAGTACTTC. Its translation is CSAVWFHEQYF.

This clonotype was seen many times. The CDR3 sequence: CASSPFGTEAFF. Here the CDR3 DNA reads TGTGCCAGCAGCCCGTTTGGGACTGAAGCTTTCTTT. The V call is TRBV12-3 or TRBV12-4, the J call TRBJ1-1; D is undetermined. The CDR3 has 12 amino acids. V was cut by 6 bases and J by 5 bases, with 10 bases left in between.

For the CDR3, the DNA is TGTGCCAGCAGCTTAATCGGGATCTCCTACAATGAGCAGTTCTTC. It yields the protein CASSLIGISYNEQFF. The chain couples TRBV7-9 to TRBJ2-1; a possible D gene is TRBD2 (5 bases). Trimming removed 2 bases at V and 0 bases at J, with 8 bases between. CDR1 is SEHNR and CDR2 is FQNEAQ in the germline V gene (reference sequence). The CDR3 extends over 15 amino acids. Full variable domain (outside the CDR3, taken from reference TRBV7-9 and TRBJ2-1): DTGVSQNPRHKITKRGQNVTFRCDPISEHNRLYWYRQTLGQGPEFLTYFQNEAQLEKSRLLSDRFSAERPKGSFSTLEIQRTEQGDSAMYLCASSLIGISYNEQFFGPGTRLTVL.

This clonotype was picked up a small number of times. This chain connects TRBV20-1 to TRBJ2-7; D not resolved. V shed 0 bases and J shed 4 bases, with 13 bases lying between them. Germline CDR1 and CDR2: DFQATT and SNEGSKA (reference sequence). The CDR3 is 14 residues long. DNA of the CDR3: TGCAGTGCTAGAGATTCAGTCTACTGGTACGAGCAGTACTTC. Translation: CSARDSVYWYEQYF.

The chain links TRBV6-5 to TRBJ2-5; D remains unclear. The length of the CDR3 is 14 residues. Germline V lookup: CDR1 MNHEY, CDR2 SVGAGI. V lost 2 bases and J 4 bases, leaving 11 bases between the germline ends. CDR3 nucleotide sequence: TGTGCCAGCAGTTACCGGGTCCGCGGAGAGACCCAGTACTTC. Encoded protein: CASSYRVRGETQYF.

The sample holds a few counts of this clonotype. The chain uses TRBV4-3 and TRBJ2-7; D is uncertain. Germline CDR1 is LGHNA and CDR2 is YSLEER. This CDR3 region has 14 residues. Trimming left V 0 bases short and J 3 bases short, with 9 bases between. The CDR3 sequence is CASSQDPGGYEQYF. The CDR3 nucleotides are TGCGCCAGCAGCCAAGATCCCGGCGGCTACGAGCAGTACTTC.

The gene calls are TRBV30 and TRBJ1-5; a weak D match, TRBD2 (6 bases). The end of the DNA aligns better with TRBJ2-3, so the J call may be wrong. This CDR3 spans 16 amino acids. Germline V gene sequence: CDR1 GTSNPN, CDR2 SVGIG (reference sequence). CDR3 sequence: CAWSGSGTGSNQPQYF. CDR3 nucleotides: TGTGCCTGGAGTGGGTCCGGGACTGGTAGCAATCAGCCCCAGTATTTT.

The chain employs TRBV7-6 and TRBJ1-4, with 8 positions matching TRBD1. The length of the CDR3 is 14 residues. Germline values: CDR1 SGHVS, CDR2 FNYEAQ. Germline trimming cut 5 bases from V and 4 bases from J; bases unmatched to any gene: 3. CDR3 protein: CASSQGQVNEKLFF. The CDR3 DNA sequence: TGTGCCAGCAGCCAGGGACAGGTTAATGAAAAACTGTTTTTT.

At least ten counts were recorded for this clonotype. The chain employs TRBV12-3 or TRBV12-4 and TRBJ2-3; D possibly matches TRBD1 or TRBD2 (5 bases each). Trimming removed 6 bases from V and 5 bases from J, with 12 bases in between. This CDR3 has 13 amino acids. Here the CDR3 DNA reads TGTGCCAGCAGCATCCAGAGGGGAGATACGCAGTATTTT. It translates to CASSIQRGDTQYF.

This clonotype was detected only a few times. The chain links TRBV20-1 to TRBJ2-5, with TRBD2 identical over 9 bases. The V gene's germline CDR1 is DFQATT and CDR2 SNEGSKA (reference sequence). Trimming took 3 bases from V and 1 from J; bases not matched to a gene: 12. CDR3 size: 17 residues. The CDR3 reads CSARKQTSGLLQETQYF. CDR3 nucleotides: TGCAGTGCTAGGAAACAGACTAGCGGTCTCCTCCAAGAGACCCAGTACTTC.

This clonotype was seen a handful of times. In DNA, the CDR3 is TGTGCCAGCACAACGGACGGGGGGGACAGGGGGCGCCGGGACACTGAAGCTTTCTTT. Translating gives CASTTDGGDRGRRDTEAFF. The V gene is TRBV6-2 or TRBV6-3, the J gene TRBJ1-1; 12 positions match TRBD1. V shed 7 bases and J 3 bases; nucleotides not matched to a gene: 18. The CDR3 is made up of 19 amino acids. Germline CDR1 MNHEY, CDR2 SVGEGT.

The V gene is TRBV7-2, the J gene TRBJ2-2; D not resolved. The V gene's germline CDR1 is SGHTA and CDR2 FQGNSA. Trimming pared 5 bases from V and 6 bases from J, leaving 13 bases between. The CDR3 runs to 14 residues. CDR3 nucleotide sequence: TGTGCCAGCAGCCGTGACAAACTCCCCGGGGAGCTGTTTTTT. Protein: CASSRDKLPGELFF. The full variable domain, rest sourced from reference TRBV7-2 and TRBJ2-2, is GAGVSQSPSNKVTEKGKDVELRCDPISGHTALYWYRQSLGQGLEFLIYFQGNSAPDKSGLPSDRFSAERTGGSVSTLTIQRTQQEDSAVYLCASSRDKLPGELFFGEGSRLTVL.

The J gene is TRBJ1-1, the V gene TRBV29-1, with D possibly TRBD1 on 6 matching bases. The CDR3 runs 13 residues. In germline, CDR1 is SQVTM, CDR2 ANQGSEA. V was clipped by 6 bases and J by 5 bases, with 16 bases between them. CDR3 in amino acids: CSVVSQGETEAFF. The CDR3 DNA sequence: TGCAGCGTAGTATCACAGGGTGAAACTGAAGCTTTCTTT.

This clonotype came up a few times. CDR3 protein: CASSASGRAYEQYF. The CDR3 DNA is TGTGCCAGCAGCGCTAGCGGGAGGGCCTACGAGCAGTACTTC. This chain links TRBV7-2 with TRBJ2-7; 12 nucleotides agree with TRBD2. There are 14 residues in the CDR3. J lost 2 bases, V lost 5 bases, and 1 base had no gene match. CDR1 SGHTA and CDR2 FQGNSA come from the germline V gene.

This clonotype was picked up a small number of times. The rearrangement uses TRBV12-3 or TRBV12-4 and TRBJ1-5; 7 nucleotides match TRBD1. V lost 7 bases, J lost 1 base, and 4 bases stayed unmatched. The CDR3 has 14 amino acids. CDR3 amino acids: CASTKTGSNQPQHF. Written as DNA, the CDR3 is TGTGCCAGCACCAAGACAGGGAGCAATCAGCCCCAGCATTTT.

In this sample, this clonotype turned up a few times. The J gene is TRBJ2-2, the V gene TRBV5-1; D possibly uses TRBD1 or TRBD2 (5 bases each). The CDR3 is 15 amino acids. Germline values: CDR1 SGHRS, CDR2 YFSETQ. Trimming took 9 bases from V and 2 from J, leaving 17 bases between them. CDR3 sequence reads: CATKRTGTNTGELFF. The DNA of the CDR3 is TGCGCCACAAAACGCACCGGGACCAACACCGGGGAGCTGTTTTTT.

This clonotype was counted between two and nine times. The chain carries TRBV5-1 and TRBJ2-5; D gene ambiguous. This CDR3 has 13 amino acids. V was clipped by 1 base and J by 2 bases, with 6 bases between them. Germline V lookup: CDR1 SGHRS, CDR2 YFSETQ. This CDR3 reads CASSLTFQETQYF. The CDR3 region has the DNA TGCGCCAGCAGCTTGACTTTTCAAGAGACCCAGTACTTC.

The CDR3 sequence: CSARSRSTQETQYF. In DNA form, the CDR3 reads TGCAGTGCTAGATCCCGTTCCACCCAAGAGACCCAGTACTTC. V and J are TRBV20-1 and TRBJ2-5; the D is unclear. Germline-derived CDR1 and CDR2 are DFQATT and SNEGSKA (reference sequence). V gave up 2 bases and J gave up 1 base, with 11 bases separating them. The CDR3 spans 14 residues.

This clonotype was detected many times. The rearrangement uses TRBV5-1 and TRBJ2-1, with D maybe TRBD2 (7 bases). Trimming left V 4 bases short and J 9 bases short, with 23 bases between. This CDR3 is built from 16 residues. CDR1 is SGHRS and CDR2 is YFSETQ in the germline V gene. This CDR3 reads CASSTGGLAERGEQFF. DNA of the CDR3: TGCGCCAGCAGCACCGGGGGGCTAGCGGAGAGGGGTGAGCAGTTCTTC.

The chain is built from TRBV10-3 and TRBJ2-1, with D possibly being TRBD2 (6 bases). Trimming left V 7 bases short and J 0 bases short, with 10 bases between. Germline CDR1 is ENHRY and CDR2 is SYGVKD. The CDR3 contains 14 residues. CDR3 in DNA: TGTGCCATCAAGGTAGCGGACTCCTACAATGAGCAGTTCTTC. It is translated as CAIKVADSYNEQFF.

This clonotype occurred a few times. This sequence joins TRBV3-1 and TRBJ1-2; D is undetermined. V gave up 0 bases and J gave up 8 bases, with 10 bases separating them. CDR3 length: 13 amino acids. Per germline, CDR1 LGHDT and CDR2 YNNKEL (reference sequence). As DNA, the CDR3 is TGTGCCAGCAGCCAAGAGCAGGTCCGCGGCTACACCTTC. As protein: CASSQEQVRGYTF.

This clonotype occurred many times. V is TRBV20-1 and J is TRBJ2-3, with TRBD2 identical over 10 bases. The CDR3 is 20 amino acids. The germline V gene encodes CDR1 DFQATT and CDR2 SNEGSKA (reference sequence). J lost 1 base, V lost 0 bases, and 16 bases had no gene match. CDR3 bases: TGCAGTGCTAGAGATGGCGCTCCTAGCGGGGGTTTCCGAGGCACAGATACGCAGTATTTT. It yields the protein CSARDGAPSGGFRGTDTQYF.

DNA for the CDR3: TGTGCCACCAGCAGAGATTTGCAGAACACCGGGGAGCTGTTTTTT. Protein sequence: CATSRDLQNTGELFF. The rearrangement links TRBV15 to TRBJ2-2; D remains unclear. Germline lookup yields CDR1 LNHNV and CDR2 YYDKDF (reference sequence). CDR3 length equals 15 residues. Trimming pared 0 bases from V and 1 base from J, leaving 6 bases between.